This record looks at one T cell receptor (beta chain) sequence and its context. Germline V lookup: CDR1 SGHRS, CDR2 YFSETQ. This CDR3 is 14 amino acids long. V lost 2 bases to trimming and J lost 4 bases, with 12 bases between them. The data were taken from a study of T cells after yellow fever vaccination. TCRdb redid the calling of the 5' RACE reads with MiXCR, one entry per CDR3 protein. Of 200,000 to 300,000 distinct CDR3 sequences listed, approximately 12% were seen once; the top ten hold 0.5% to 0.6%. Specimen: CD4+ T cells sorted from PBMCs, collected 45 days after the yellow fever booster vaccination. This receptor was obtained from a man aged 25 to 40 who received the YFV17D yellow fever vaccine. The rearrangement joins TRBV5-1 to TRBJ1-1; no reliable D call. In nucleotides, the CDR3 is TGCGCCAGCAGCTTAGGGTTCGGCGGCACTGAAGCTTTCTTT. It yields the protein CASSLGFGGTEAFF.